One sample yielded the 30 T cell receptor beta chains listed below, sequenced in a study of T cell repertoires in cytomegalovirus infection. TCRdb re-analysed the reads in MiXCR, keeping a single row per CDR3 protein. Altogether 150,000 to 200,000 distinct CDR3 sequences are present, approximately 9.6% being singletons, with the ten largest covering about 4.6%. The sequenced sample was PBMCs. The receptors derive from a human donor in good health (CMV status not recorded). Some clones in this sample may be carry-over from other donors' samples.

This clonotype was detected ten times or more. The chain has TRBV7-2 and TRBJ2-3; 9 nucleotides line up with TRBD2. Germline lookup yields CDR1 SGHTA and CDR2 FQGNSA. V lost 8 bases, J lost 1 base, and 10 bases stayed unmatched. This CDR3 has 16 amino acids. The CDR3 DNA reads as TGTGCCAGCGCACGGAGCGGGAGGAGGGGCACAGATACGCAGTATTTT. This gives the protein CASARSGRRGTDTQYF.

This clonotype has ten or more counts. This chain uses TRBV6-1 with TRBJ2-7; TRBD2 is a possible D gene (7 bases). V lost 4 bases to trimming and J lost 1 base, with 14 bases between them. The CDR3 contains 15 residues. Germline CDR1 is MNHNS and CDR2 is SASEGT. This CDR3 reads CASSGGGRSSYEQYF. CDR3 coding DNA: TGTGCCAGCAGTGGCGGGGGCCGGAGTTCCTACGAGCAGTACTTC.

In this sample, this clonotype turned up many times. V usage is TRBV11-2 and J usage is TRBJ2-7, with 9 positions matching TRBD2. The CDR3 contains 15 residues. Germline V gene lookup returns CDR1 SGHAT and CDR2 FQNNGV. V shed 4 bases and J 0 bases; nucleotides not matched to a gene: 4. In DNA, the CDR3 is TGTGCCAGCAGCTCTGCGGGAGGGAGCTCCTACGAGCAGTACTTC. Amino acids: CASSSAGGSSYEQYF.

This clonotype was counted at least ten times. The chain has TRBV7-6 and TRBJ2-5, with TRBD2 matching 10 bases. Trimming removed 10 bases from V and 1 base from J; junction bases left unmatched: 9. Per the germline V gene, CDR1 is SGHVS and CDR2 is FNYEAQ. CDR3 length: 15 amino acids. The CDR3 is CAITEGLASQETQYF. In DNA form, the CDR3 reads TGTGCCATCACAGAGGGACTAGCGAGCCAAGAGACCCAGTACTTC.

This chain uses TRBV19 with TRBJ1-5; 7 nucleotides line up with TRBD1. V lost 2 bases, J lost 3 bases, and 16 bases stayed unmatched. Germline loops: CDR1 LNHDA, CDR2 SQIVND (reference sequence). The CDR3 loop spans 19 amino acids. For the CDR3, the DNA is TGTGCCAGTAGTATAACAATGACAGGGTATAAGCTCTACAATCAGCCCCAGCATTTT. Amino acids: CASSITMTGYKLYNQPQHF.

This chain uses TRBV3-1 with TRBJ1-1, with 7 bases matching TRBD1. This CDR3 is built from 15 residues. Germline loops: CDR1 LGHDT, CDR2 YNNKEL (reference sequence). Trimming took 4 bases from V and 5 from J; bases not matched to a gene: 10. The CDR3: CASSRGQAGLTEAFF. For the CDR3, the DNA is TGTGCCAGCAGCCGAGGACAGGCCGGTTTAACTGAAGCTTTCTTT. The complete variable domain, with remaining parts taken from reference TRBV3-1 and TRBJ1-1, reads DTAVSQTPKYLVTQMGNDKSIKCEQNLGHDTMYWYKQDSKKFLKIMFSYNNKELIINETVPNRFSPKSPDKAHLNLHINSLELGDSAVYFCASSRGQAGLTEAFFGQGTRLTVV.

This chain joins TRBV28 and TRBJ2-1, with TRBD2 matching over 16 bases. CDR3 size: 19 residues. V shed 5 bases and J 2 bases; nucleotides not matched to a gene: 9. The V gene's germline CDR1 is MDHEN and CDR2 SYDVKM. The CDR3 DNA reads as TGTGCCAGCAGTAGCGGGACTAGCGGGAGGGCGGCCCCCTACAATGAGCAGTTCTTC. Encoded protein: CASSSGTSGRAAPYNEQFF.

V is TRBV6-2 or TRBV6-3 and J is TRBJ2-1; 10 nucleotides match TRBD1. Per germline, CDR1 MNHEY and CDR2 SVGEGT. V was clipped by 5 bases and J by 2 bases; unmatched bases: 9. CDR3 length: 17 residues. The CDR3 bases are TGTGCCAGCAGTCCGGGACAGGGGAGGCAAGCCTACAATGAGCAGTTCTTC. Its translation is CASSPGQGRQAYNEQFF.

This clonotype has a count of ten or more. The chain links TRBV7-2 to TRBJ2-1; 10 nucleotides agree with TRBD2. This CDR3 is 16 amino acids long. Trimming at V came to 5 bases and at J to 5 bases, leaving 9 bases not matched to a gene. The germline V gene has CDR1 SGHTA and CDR2 FQGNSA. CDR3 residues: CASSGWRLAGNNEQFF. CDR3 nucleotide sequence: TGTGCCAGCAGCGGATGGAGACTAGCGGGTAACAATGAGCAGTTCTTC.

This clonotype was counted at least ten times. This chain links TRBV7-6 with TRBJ2-7; D call uncertain. This CDR3 spans 9 amino acids. Germline V gene data show CDR1 as SGHVS and CDR2 as FNYEAQ. V lost 11 bases, J lost 4 bases, and 6 bases lay in between. For the CDR3, the DNA is TGTGCCGGAATATACGAGCAGTACTTC. Amino acid sequence: CAGIYEQYF.

The chain recombines TRBV9 with TRBJ2-3; no firm D call. Germline lookup yields CDR1 SGDLS and CDR2 YYNGEE. V dropped 4 bases and J dropped 6 bases, with 12 bases sitting between them. The CDR3 length is 13 residues. The CDR3 DNA follows: TGTGCCAGCAGCCTCGGACCCATGGATACGCAGTATTTT. Its protein is CASSLGPMDTQYF.

There are many counts of this clonotype. The chain joins TRBV7-9 to TRBJ2-7; D gene unclear. Trimming removed 8 bases at V and 2 bases at J, with 13 bases between. Germline V gives CDR1 SEHNR, CDR2 FQNEAQ (reference sequence). CDR3 length: 13 amino acids. Written as DNA, the CDR3 is TGTGCCAGCGGAAGGACGGACGCCTACGAGCAGTACTTC. Encoded protein: CASGRTDAYEQYF.

V usage is TRBV5-5 and J usage is TRBJ2-3; D may be TRBD1 (6 bases). The CDR3 has 15 amino acids. Germline CDR1 is SGHKS and CDR2 is YYEKEE (reference sequence). V lost 0 bases to trimming and J lost 2 bases, with 10 bases between them. The chain's CDR3 is CASSLADSSTDTQYF. CDR3 in DNA: TGTGCCAGCAGCTTGGCGGACAGTTCCACAGATACGCAGTATTTT.

The rearrangement joins TRBV6-2 or TRBV6-3 to TRBJ2-2; 9 nucleotides align to TRBD1. There are 16 residues in the CDR3. Germline V gene lookup returns CDR1 MNHEY and CDR2 SVGEGT. Unmatched junction bases numbered 6, after V lost 3 bases and J lost 4 bases. CDR3 in DNA: TGTGCCAGCAGTTATAATACAGGGGGCATCACCGGGGAGCTGTTTTTT. Encoded protein: CASSYNTGGITGELFF.

V is TRBV15 and J is TRBJ2-1; 10 nucleotides line up with TRBD2. In germline, CDR1 is LNHNV, CDR2 YYDKDF (reference sequence). The trim removed 2 bases at V and 9 bases at J, leaving 7 bases unmatched. The CDR3 spans 15 residues. The CDR3 loop is CATSRPSGLAIEQFF. The CDR3 nucleotides are TGTGCCACCAGCAGACCCTCGGGACTAGCGATTGAGCAGTTCTTC.

This clonotype was counted at least ten times. The chain joins TRBV20-1 to TRBJ2-7; TRBD1 aligns across 12 bases. V lost 1 base to trimming and J lost 6 bases; unmatched junction nucleotides: 10. From germline, CDR1 is DFQATT and CDR2 SNEGSKA (reference sequence). The CDR3 has 16 amino acids. CDR3 nucleotides: TGCAGTGCTAGAGGGGGACAGGGGGCGACCCGCGGCGAGCAGTACTTC. Protein: CSARGGQGATRGEQYF.

This clonotype has just a few counts. The V call is TRBV19, the J call TRBJ2-7; 7 bases fit TRBD1. The CDR3 is 13 residues long. The V gene's germline CDR1 is LNHDA and CDR2 SQIVND (reference sequence). With V trimmed by 5 bases and J by 9 bases, 10 bases remained unmatched. The CDR3 reads CASSEQTGMGQYF. Written as DNA, the CDR3 is TGTGCCAGTAGTGAACAGACAGGGATGGGGCAGTACTTC.

This clonotype was counted ten times or more. The chain uses TRBV29-1 and TRBJ2-1; 8 nucleotides match TRBD2. The CDR3 runs 15 residues. Germline trimming cut 4 bases from V and 5 bases from J; bases unmatched to any gene: 10. CDR1 is SQVTM, CDR2 ANQGSEA, per germline. The CDR3 reads CSVVRRAGGHNEQFF. The CDR3 coding sequence is TGCAGCGTTGTCCGGCGGGCGGGAGGCCACAATGAGCAGTTCTTC.

This clonotype was detected ten times or more. CDR3 DNA: TGTGCCAGCTCTTATAGCGCCCTGGGGACCCAGTACTTC. This gives the protein CASSYSALGTQYF. The J gene is TRBJ2-5, the V gene TRBV6-2 or TRBV6-3, with D possibly being TRBD2 (5 bases). V was shortened by 8 bases and J by 7 bases, with 17 bases between the two germline ends. The CDR3 runs 13 residues. Germline assignment: CDR1 MNHEY and CDR2 SVGEGT.

The chain is built from TRBV20-1 and TRBJ1-1; D might be TRBD1 (5 bases). The CDR3 covers 13 residues. V shed 2 bases and J shed 10 bases, with 17 bases lying between them. Germline V gene sequence: CDR1 DFQATT, CDR2 SNEGSKA (reference sequence). Written as DNA, the CDR3 is TGCAGTGCTAGAAACTTGGGGGAGAGAGCAGCTTTCTTT. Translated: CSARNLGERAAFF.

Many counts were recorded for this clonotype. The rearrangement uses TRBV6-2 or TRBV6-3 and TRBJ2-1; the D gene is possibly TRBD1 (6 bases). CDR3 length: 14 residues. Germline V gene sequence: CDR1 MNHEY, CDR2 SVGEGT. Trimming pared 8 bases from V and 8 bases from J, leaving 19 bases between. In DNA form, the CDR3 reads TGTGCCAGCTCGGACCCAGAGGGGGTGGATGAGCAGTTCTTC. As protein: CASSDPEGVDEQFF.

This clonotype was seen a handful of times. The genes are TRBV7-6 and TRBJ1-1, with 11 bases lining up with TRBD1. The V gene's germline CDR1 is SGHVS and CDR2 FNYEAQ. CDR3 length equals 15 residues. J was trimmed by 3 bases and V by 3 bases; bases with no gene match: 3. This chain's CDR3 is CASSLDRGPDTEAFF. Here the CDR3 DNA reads TGTGCCAGCAGCTTGGACAGGGGGCCTGACACTGAAGCTTTCTTT. The entire variable domain, with the rest obtained from reference TRBV7-6 and TRBJ1-1, is as follows: GAGVSQSPRYKVTKRGQDVALRCDPISGHVSLYWYRQALGQGPEFLTYFNYEAQQDKSGLPNDRFSAERPEGSISTLTIQRTEQRDSAMYRCASSLDRGPDTEAFFGQGTRLTVV.

This clonotype was detected many times. The gene calls are TRBV7-9 and TRBJ2-1; D not resolved. Germline lookup yields CDR1 SEHNR and CDR2 FQNEAQ (reference sequence). The CDR3 has 11 residues. The ends were cut back, 5 bases at V and 12 bases at J, with 11 bases in the middle. The CDR3 spells CASSRSKAQFF. The CDR3 DNA is TGTGCCAGCAGCCGGAGTAAGGCGCAGTTCTTC.

As for this clonotype: Its ends do not fully match the called genes, so a read error is possible. The V and J genes are TRBV7-9 and TRBJ1-4; 7 bases align to TRBD1. The CDR3 has 15 residues. In germline, CDR1 is SEHNR, CDR2 FQNEAQ (reference sequence). The chain's CDR3 is CASSFGTDPKEKLFF. As DNA, the CDR3 is TGTGCCAGCAGCTTTGGGACAGACCCAAAGGAAAAGCTGTTTTTT. The full variable domain, in which reference TRBV7-9 and TRBJ1-4 provide the parts outside the CDR3, is DTGVSQNPRHKITKRGQNVTFRCDPISEHNRLYWYRQTLGQGPEFLTYFQNEAQLEKSRLLSDRFSAERPKGSFSTLEIQRTEQGDSAMYLCASSFGTDPKEKLFFGSGTQLSVL.

This clonotype was recorded a few times. This rearrangement joins TRBV29-1 to TRBJ2-2; the D gene is possibly TRBD1 (6 bases). The germline V and J ends were trimmed by 8 bases and 3 bases, with 13 bases remaining between them. CDR1 is SQVTM and CDR2 is ANQGSEA in the germline V gene. This CDR3 has 13 amino acids. CDR3 sequence: CSIDTGYTGELFF. The CDR3 region has the DNA TGCAGCATAGACACAGGGTACACCGGGGAGCTGTTTTTT.

This clonotype has just a few counts. The chain is built from TRBV20-1 and TRBJ1-5; the D gene is possibly TRBD1 (5 bases). Between the trimmed V and J ends, which lost 6 bases and 2 bases, there was a span of 20 bases. This CDR3 is built from 16 residues. CDR1 DFQATT and CDR2 SNEGSKA come from the germline V gene (reference sequence). The CDR3 is CSAWPATPGGNQPQHF. The CDR3 bases are TGCAGTGCGTGGCCTGCGACTCCGGGGGGCAATCAGCCCCAGCATTTT.

In regard to this clonotype: A read error may explain this, as a much larger clone is one base away. The gene calls are TRBV12-3 or TRBV12-4 and TRBJ2-5; 7 bases match TRBD2. Trimming cost V 7 bases and J 4 bases; bases outside gene matches: 6. The CDR3 totals 13 residues. CDR3 sequence reads: CASTVTSRETQYF. As DNA, the CDR3 is TGTGCCAGCACCGTGACTAGCCGAGAGACCCAGTACTTC.

This clonotype was recorded many times. This chain joins TRBV11-3 and TRBJ2-1, with 7 bases matching TRBD2. V trimming: 5 bases; J trimming: 0 bases; junction bases outside the gene matches: 4. Germline V CDR1 and CDR2: SGHNT, YENEEA. The CDR3 is made up of 15 amino acids. The CDR3 is CASSELASSYNEQFF. CDR3 nucleotides: TGTGCCAGCAGCGAACTAGCGAGCTCCTACAATGAGCAGTTCTTC. The full variable domain, with the rest looked up from reference TRBV11-3 and TRBJ2-1, is EAGVVQSPRYKIIEKKQPVAFWCNPISGHNTLYWYLQNLGQGPELLIRYENEEAVDDSQLPKDRFSAERLKGVDSTLKIQPAELGDSAVYLCASSELASSYNEQFFGPGTRLTVL.

This clonotype was detected many times. The rearrangement joins TRBV6-1 to TRBJ2-7; no clear D gene. The V and J ends lost 0 bases and 8 bases respectively, with 11 bases between them. Germline V gene lookup returns CDR1 MNHNS and CDR2 SASEGT. This CDR3 comprises 13 residues. CDR3 sequence reads: CASSEADGFQQYF. In DNA, the CDR3 is TGTGCCAGCAGTGAAGCGGACGGGTTCCAGCAGTACTTC.

This clonotype turned up a few times. V and J are TRBV7-8 and TRBJ2-1; perhaps D is TRBD1 or TRBD2 (6 bases each). From germline, CDR1 is SGHVS and CDR2 FQNEAQ. The V end was cut by 5 bases, the J end by 7 bases, with 18 bases between. The length of the CDR3 is 15 residues. Written as DNA, the CDR3 is TGTGCCAGCAGCCATCCGGGACAAGGGGGGAATGAGCAGTTCTTC. Translation: CASSHPGQGGNEQFF. The variable domain in full, with the rest retrieved from reference TRBV7-8 and TRBJ2-1, is GAGVSQSPRYKVAKRGQDVALRCDPISGHVSLFWYQQALGQGPEFLTYFQNEAQLDKSGLPSDRFFAERPEGSVSTLKIQRTQQEDSAVYLCASSHPGQGGNEQFFGPGTRLTVL.